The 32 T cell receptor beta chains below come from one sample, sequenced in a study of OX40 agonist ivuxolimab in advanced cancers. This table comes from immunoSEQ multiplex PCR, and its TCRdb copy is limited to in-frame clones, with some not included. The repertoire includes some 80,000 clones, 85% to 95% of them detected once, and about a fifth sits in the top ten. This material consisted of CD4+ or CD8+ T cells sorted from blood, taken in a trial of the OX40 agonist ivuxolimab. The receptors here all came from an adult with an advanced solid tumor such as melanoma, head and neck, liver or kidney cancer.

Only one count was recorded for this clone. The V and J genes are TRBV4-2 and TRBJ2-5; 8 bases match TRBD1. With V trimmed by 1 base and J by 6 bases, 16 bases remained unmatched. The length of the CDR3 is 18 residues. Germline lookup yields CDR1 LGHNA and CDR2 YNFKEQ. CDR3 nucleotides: TGTGCCAGCAGCCAAGGCCCCCAGGGGGCTAAGAGTCTTCAGACCCAGTACTTC. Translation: CASSQGPQGAKSLQTQYF.

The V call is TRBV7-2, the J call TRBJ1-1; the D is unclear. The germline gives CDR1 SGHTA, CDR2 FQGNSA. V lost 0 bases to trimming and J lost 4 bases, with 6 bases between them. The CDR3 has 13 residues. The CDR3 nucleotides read TGTGCCAGCAGCTTAGCAGCAGTCACTGAAGCTTTCTTT. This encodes CASSLAAVTEAFF.

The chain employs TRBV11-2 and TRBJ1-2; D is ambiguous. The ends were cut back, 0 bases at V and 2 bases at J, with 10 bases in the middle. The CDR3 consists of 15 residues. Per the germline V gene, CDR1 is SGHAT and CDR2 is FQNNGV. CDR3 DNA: TGTGCCAGCAGCTTAGATCCCCAGGAGAACTATGGCTACACCTTC. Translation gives CASSLDPQENYGYTF.

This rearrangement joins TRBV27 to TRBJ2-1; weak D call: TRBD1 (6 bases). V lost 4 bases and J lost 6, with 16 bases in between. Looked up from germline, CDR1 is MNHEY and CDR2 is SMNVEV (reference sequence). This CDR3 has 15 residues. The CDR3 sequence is CASSSMGAGSNEQFF. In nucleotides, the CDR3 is TGTGCCAGCAGTTCAATGGGGGCAGGAAGCAATGAGCAGTTCTTC.

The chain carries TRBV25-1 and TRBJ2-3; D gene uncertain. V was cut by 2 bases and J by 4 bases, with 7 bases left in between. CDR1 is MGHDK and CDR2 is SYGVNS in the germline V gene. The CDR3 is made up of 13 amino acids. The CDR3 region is CASSEPGADTQYF. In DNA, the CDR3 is TGTGCCAGCAGTGAACCTGGGGCAGATACGCAGTATTTT. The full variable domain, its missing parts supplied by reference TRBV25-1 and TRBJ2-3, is EADIYQTPRYLVIGTGKKITLECSQTMGHDKMYWYQQDPGMELHLIHYSYGVNSTEKGDLSSESTVSRIRTEHFPLTLESARPSHTSQYLCASSEPGADTQYFGPGTRLTVL.

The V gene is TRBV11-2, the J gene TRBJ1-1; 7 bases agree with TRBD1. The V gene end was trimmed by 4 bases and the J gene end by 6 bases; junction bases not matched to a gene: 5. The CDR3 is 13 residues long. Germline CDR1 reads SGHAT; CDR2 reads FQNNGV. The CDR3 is CASSSTGVPEAFF. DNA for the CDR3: TGTGCCAGCAGCTCAACAGGGGTACCTGAAGCTTTCTTT.

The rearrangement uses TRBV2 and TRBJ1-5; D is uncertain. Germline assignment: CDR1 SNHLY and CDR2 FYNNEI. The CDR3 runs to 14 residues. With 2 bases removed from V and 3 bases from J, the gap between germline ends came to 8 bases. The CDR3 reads CASSEPLLNQPQHF. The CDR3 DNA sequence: TGTGCCAGCAGTGAACCTCTACTCAATCAGCCCCAGCATTTT. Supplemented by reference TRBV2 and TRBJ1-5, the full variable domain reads EPEVTQTPSHQVTQMGQEVILRCVPISNHLYFYWYRQILGQKVEFLVSFYNNEISEKSEIFDDQFSVERPDGSNFTLKIRSTKLEDSAMYFCASSEPLLNQPQHFGDGTRLSIL.

The CDR3 bases are TGTGCCACCAGCAGAGTAAACAAGGGGCCTTTTACTGAAGCTTTCTTT. It yields the protein CATSRVNKGPFTEAFF. The chain joins TRBV15 to TRBJ1-1; tentatively, D is TRBD1 (5 bases). The germline V and J ends were trimmed by 1 base and 5 bases, with 17 bases remaining between them. Germline V gene lookup returns CDR1 LNHNV and CDR2 YYDKDF (reference sequence). This CDR3 has 16 amino acids.

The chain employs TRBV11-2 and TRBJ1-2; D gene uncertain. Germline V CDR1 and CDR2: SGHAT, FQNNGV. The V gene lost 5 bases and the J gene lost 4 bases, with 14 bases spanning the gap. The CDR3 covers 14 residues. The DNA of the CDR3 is TGTGCCAGCAGCCCGAGACGAACCCTCTATGGCTACACCTTC. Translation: CASSPRRTLYGYTF.

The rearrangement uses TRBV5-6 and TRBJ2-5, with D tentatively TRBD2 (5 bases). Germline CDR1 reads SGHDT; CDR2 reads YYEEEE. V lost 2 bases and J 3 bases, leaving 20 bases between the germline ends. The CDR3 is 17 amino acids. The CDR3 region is CASSFPAGRAGKETQYF. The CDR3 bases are TGTGCCAGCAGCTTTCCCGCAGGTAGGGCCGGGAAAGAGACCCAGTACTTC.

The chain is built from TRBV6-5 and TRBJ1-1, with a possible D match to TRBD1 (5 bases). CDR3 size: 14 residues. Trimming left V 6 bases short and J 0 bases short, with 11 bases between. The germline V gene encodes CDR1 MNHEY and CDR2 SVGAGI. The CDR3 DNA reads TGTGCCAGCAGGACGACAGCGATGAACACTGAAGCTTTCTTT. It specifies CASRTTAMNTEAFF.

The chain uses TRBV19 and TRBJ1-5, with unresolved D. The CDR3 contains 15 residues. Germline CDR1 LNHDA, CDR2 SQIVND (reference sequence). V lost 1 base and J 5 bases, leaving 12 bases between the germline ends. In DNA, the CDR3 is TGTGCCAGTAGTATAGTGGTAATTAGGGATCAGCCCCAGCATTTT. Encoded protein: CASSIVVIRDQPQHF.

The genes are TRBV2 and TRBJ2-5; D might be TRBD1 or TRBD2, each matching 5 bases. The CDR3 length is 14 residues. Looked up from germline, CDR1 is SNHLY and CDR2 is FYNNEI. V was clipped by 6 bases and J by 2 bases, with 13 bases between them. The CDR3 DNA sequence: TGTGCCAGCAGCCCTGGGACGGAACAAGAGACCCAGTACTTC. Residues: CASSPGTEQETQYF.

Here the CDR3 reads CASSLKDGTGVTNEQYF. Here the CDR3 DNA reads TGTGCCAGCAGCCTTAAAGATGGGACAGGGGTGACAAACGAGCAGTACTTC. This sequence joins TRBV7-6 and TRBJ2-7; 10 bases match TRBD1. The CDR3 spans 17 residues. Germline V gene lookup returns CDR1 SGHVS and CDR2 FNYEAQ. The V and J ends lost 5 bases and 5 bases, in that order; junction bases with no gene match: 15.

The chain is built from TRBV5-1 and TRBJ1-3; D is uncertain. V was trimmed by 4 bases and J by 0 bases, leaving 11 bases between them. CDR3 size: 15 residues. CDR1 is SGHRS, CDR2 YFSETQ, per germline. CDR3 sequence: CASSTGPSSGNTIYF. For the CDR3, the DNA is TGCGCCAGCAGCACCGGGCCAAGCTCTGGAAACACCATATATTTT.

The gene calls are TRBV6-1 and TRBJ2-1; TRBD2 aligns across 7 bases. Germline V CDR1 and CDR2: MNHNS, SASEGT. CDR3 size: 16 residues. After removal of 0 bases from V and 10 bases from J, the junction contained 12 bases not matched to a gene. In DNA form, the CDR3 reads TGTGCCAGCAGTGAAGCGATAGGGACTACACTAGTAGAGCAGTTCTTC. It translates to CASSEAIGTTLVEQFF.

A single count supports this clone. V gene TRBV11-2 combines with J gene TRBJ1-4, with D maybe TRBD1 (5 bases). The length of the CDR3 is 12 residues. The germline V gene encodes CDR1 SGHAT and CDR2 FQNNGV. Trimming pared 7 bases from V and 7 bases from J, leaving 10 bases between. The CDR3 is CASTGGGEKLFF. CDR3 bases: TGTGCCAGCACCGGGGGGGGTGAAAAACTGTTTTTT.

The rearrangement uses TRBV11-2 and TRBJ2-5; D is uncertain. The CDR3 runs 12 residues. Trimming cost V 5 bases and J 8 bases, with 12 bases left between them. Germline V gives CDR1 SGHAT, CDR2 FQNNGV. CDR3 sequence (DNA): TGTGCCAGCAGCGCAGGCCCCGAAACCCAGTACTTC. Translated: CASSAGPETQYF.

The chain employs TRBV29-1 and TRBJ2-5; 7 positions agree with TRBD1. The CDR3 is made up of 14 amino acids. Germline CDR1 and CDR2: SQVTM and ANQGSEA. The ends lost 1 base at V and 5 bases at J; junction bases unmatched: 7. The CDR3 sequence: CSVEVPGQLETQYF. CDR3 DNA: TGCAGCGTTGAAGTCCCGGGACAGCTTGAGACCCAGTACTTC.

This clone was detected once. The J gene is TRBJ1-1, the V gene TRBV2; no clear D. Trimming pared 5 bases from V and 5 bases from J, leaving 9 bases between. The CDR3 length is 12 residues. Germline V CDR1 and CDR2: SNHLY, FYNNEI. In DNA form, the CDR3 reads TGTGCCAGCAGTCCTGAGCAGACTGAAGCTTTCTTT. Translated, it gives CASSPEQTEAFF. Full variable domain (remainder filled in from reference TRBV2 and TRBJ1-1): EPEVTQTPSHQVTQMGQEVILRCVPISNHLYFYWYRQILGQKVEFLVSFYNNEISEKSEIFDDQFSVERPDGSNFTLKIRSTKLEDSAMYFCASSPEQTEAFFGQGTRLTVV.

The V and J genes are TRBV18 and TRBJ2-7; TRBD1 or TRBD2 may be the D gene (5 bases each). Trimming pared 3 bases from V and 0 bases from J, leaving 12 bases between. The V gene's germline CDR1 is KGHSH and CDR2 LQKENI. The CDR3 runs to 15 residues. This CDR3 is CASSPDPGPSYEQYF. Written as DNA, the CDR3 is TGTGCCAGCTCACCTGACCCGGGACCCTCCTACGAGCAGTACTTC.

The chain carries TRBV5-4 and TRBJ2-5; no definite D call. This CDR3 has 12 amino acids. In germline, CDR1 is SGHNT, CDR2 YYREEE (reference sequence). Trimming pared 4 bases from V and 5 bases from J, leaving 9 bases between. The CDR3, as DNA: TGTGCCAGCAGCGGGGATGTGGAGACCCAGTACTTC. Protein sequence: CASSGDVETQYF.

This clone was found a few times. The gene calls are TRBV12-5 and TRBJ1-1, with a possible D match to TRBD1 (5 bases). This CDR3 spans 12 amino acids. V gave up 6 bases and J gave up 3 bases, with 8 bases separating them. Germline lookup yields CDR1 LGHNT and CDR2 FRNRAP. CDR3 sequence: CASGRGDTEAFF. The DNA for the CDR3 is TGTGCTAGTGGGCGGGGGGACACTGAAGCTTTCTTT.

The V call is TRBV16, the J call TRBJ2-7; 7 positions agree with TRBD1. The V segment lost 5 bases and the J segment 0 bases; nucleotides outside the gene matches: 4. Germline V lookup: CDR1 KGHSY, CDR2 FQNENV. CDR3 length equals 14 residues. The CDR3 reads CASSTDRDSYEQYF. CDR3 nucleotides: TGTGCCAGCAGCACCGACAGGGACTCCTACGAGCAGTACTTC.

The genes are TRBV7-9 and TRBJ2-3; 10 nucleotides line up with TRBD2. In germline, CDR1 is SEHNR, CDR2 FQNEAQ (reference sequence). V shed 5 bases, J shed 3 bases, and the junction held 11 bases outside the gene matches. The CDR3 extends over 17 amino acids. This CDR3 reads CASSPTPGLAMTDTQYF. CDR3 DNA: TGTGCCAGCAGCCCAACACCGGGACTAGCGATGACAGATACGCAGTATTTT.

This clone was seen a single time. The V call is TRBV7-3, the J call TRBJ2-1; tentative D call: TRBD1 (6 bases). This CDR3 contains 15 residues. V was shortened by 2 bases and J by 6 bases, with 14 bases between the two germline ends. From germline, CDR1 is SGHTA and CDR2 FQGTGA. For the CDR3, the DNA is TGTGCCAGCAGCTTAGGGGACACAAAGCCCAATGAGCAGTTCTTC. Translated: CASSLGDTKPNEQFF.

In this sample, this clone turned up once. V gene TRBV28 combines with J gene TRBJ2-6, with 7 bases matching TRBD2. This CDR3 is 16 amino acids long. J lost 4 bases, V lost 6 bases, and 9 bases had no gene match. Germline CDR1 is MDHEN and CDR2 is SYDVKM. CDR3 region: CASSFLTGGGANVLTF. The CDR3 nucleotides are TGTGCCAGCAGCTTCCTCACGGGAGGCGGGGCCAACGTCCTGACTTTC.

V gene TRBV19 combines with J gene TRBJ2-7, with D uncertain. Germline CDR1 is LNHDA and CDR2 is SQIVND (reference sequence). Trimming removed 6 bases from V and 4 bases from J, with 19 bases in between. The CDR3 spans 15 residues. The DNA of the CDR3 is TGTGCCAGTAGCGGCACAGTGGACCCTTCTTACGAGCAGTACTTC. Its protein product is CASSGTVDPSYEQYF. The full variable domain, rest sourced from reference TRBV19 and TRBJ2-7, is DGGITQSPKYLFRKEGQNVTLSCEQNLNHDAMYWYRQDPGQGLRLIYYSQIVNDFQKGDIAEGYSVSREKKESFPLTVTSAQKNPTAFYLCASSGTVDPSYEQYFGPGTRLTVT.

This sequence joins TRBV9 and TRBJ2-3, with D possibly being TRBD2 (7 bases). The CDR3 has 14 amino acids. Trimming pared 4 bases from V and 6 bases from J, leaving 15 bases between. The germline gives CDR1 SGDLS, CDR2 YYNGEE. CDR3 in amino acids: CASSLGGPRDTQYF. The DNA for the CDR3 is TGTGCCAGCAGCTTGGGGGGGCCTAGGGATACGCAGTATTTT.

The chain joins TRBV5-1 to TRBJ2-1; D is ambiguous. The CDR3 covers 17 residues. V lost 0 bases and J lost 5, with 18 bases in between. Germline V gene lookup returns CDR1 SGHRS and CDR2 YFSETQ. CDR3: CASSLVGPSRGNNEQFF. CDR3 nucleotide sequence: TGCGCCAGCAGCTTGGTGGGCCCCTCGCGCGGCAACAATGAGCAGTTCTTC.

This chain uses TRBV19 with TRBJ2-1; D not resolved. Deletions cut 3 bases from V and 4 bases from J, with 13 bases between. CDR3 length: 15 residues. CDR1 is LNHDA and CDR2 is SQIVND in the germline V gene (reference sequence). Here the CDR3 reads CASSIRLSQYNEQFF. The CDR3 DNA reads TGTGCCAGTAGTATCCGGCTAAGTCAATACAATGAGCAGTTCTTC. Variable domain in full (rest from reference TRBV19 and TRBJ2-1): DGGITQSPKYLFRKEGQNVTLSCEQNLNHDAMYWYRQDPGQGLRLIYYSQIVNDFQKGDIAEGYSVSREKKESFPLTVTSAQKNPTAFYLCASSIRLSQYNEQFFGPGTRLTVL.

CDR3 nucleotides: TGCGCCAGCAGCCAAGAGGTCGCACGAGGGGGGGATGAGCAGTTCTTC. Encoded protein: CASSQEVARGGDEQFF. The chain couples TRBV4-3 to TRBJ2-1; maybe TRBD2 (7 bases). The germline V and J ends were trimmed by 0 bases and 8 bases, with 17 bases remaining between them. The CDR3 consists of 16 residues. Germline CDR1 is LGHNA and CDR2 is YSLEER.